A selection of T cell receptor beta chains follows, all from one sample in a study of T cell repertoires in cytomegalovirus infection. One entry per CDR3 protein, called by TCRdb with MiXCR from the reads. The table lists hundreds of thousands of distinct CDR3 sequences, 15% to 20% of them singletons. Material for sequencing was PBMCs. All receptors come from a human donor in good health (CMV status not recorded). Some clones in this sample may be carry-over from other donors' samples. The conserved cysteine and the conserved F or W are not part of the CDR3 here.

j_call v_call cdr3_aa
TRBJ1-2 TRBV10-3 AISESGLGYGYT
TRBJ2-7 TRBV6-5 ASSYSASGREQY
TRBJ2-3 TRBV7-6 ASSKQATSTDTQY
TRBJ2-1 TRBV5-5 ASSLDLGPGQF
TRBJ2-1 TRBV7-9 ASSSGGDRAGEQF
TRBJ2-7 TRBV7-8 ASSLGGGAETYEQY
TRBJ2-3 TRBV7-2 ASSLQRGEGDTQY
TRBJ2-3 TRBV5-5 ASSPLGWPTTDTQY
TRBJ1-4 TRBV20-1 SASHNHQELF
TRBJ1-2 TRBV12-3/TRBV12-4 ASSLSGAPGYT
TRBJ1-1 TRBV7-2 ASSLGPGDGTEAF
TRBJ2-1 TRBV20-1 SAREGGVYNEQF
TRBJ1-5 TRBV23-1 AEGRLSNQPQH
TRBJ2-1 TRBV7-9 AILASSYNEQF
TRBJ1-2 TRBV5-1 ASSLTDSNYGYT
TRBJ1-5 TRBV6-6 ASSYGLGTASNQPQH
TRBJ1-1 TRBV3-1 ASSDRRQGAF
TRBJ2-2 TRBV28 ASSPWDRGPKGELF
TRBJ1-4 TRBV7-2 ASSSGSANEKLF
TRBJ2-1 TRBV4-1 ASSLRDLPYNEQF
TRBJ1-2 TRBV7-4 ASSPGGYGYA
TRBJ2-7 TRBV2 ASREGLAGTYEQY
TRBJ2-1 TRBV7-2 ASSPVGIAGGVLDEQF
TRBJ1-5 TRBV9 ASGRGHNQPQH
TRBJ1-1 TRBV3-1 ASSPQAGDTEAF
TRBJ1-2 TRBV12-5 ASGSGDILNYGYT
TRBJ2-7 TRBV7-9 ASTPQGAVQY
TRBJ1-5 TRBV30 AWSGTGGRSSSNQPQH
TRBJ1-5 TRBV20-1 SVRGFSNQPQH
TRBJ2-3 TRBV12-3/TRBV12-4 ASSLVTPTDTQY
TRBJ2-3 TRBV7-2 ASSLVFWGSADTQY
TRBJ1-1 TRBV27 ASSPTIMNTEAF
TRBJ2-3 TRBV10-3 ATARGHVRDTDTQY
TRBJ2-5 TRBV4-1 ASSLSEAGETQY
TRBJ1-2 TRBV6-1 ASIQGISGGYT
TRBJ1-4 TRBV11-1 ASSLTRAEKLF
TRBJ2-5 TRBV12-3/TRBV12-4 ASSGYFQETQY
TRBJ2-1 TRBV7-7 ASSQTLYNEQF
TRBJ1-1 TRBV7-2 ASSPDPGTEAF
TRBJ2-5 TRBV2 ASRIRGQETQY
TRBJ2-1 TRBV19 ASSIQGTGGIFVNEQF
TRBJ2-7 TRBV20-1 SAGGTSGGTYEQY
TRBJ1-2 TRBV2 ASSGGQGDYGYT
TRBJ1-2 TRBV20-1 SAGDDTDFGYT
TRBJ2-3 TRBV6-1 ASSPDRGRRGTDTQY
TRBJ2-6 TRBV19 ASSPPGAGANVLT
TRBJ2-1 TRBV4-3 ASSQAGGAYNEQF
TRBJ2-1 TRBV27 ASALRQSSRLEEQF
TRBJ2-5 TRBV5-6 ASSSPQGRAQY
TRBJ1-5 TRBV20-1 SARDQLSYSNQPQH
TRBJ1-2 TRBV2 ASSERQGNLYGYT
TRBJ2-3 TRBV5-5 ASSLGQGGHTDTQY
TRBJ2-7 TRBV7-2 ASSLGTTLYEQY
TRBJ2-3 TRBV6-2/TRBV6-3 ASSTRRDASQY
TRBJ2-3 TRBV12-3/TRBV12-4 ASSFSRDLSITDTQY
TRBJ2-2 TRBV11-2 ASSSRDRVREELF
TRBJ1-5 TRBV5-6 ASSHTSRSNQPQH
TRBJ1-2 TRBV6-2/TRBV6-3 ASSYTDRIGYT